The TCR beta chain described here comes from a study of T cells in Graves' hyperthyroidism and ophthalmopathy. Study outcomes and limitations: Ophthalmopathy, as predicted by the model, came a median 6.5 months after the prediction. A 13 V-J signature model discriminated ophthalmopathy versus stable hyperthyroidism.

This CDR3 spans 13 amino acids. V was shortened by 2 bases and J by 4 bases, with 11 bases between the two germline ends. Germline CDR1 is DFQATT and CDR2 is SNEGSKA (reference sequence). In its sample, this clonotype was seen many times. Its antigen is not known. Amplification of TCR beta CDR3 regions was performed using RNA transcripts as template. With the HTBI primer set, the TCR CDR3 went through a first round of RT-PCR. In TCRdb, the multiplex PCR reads were re-called with MiXCR into one record per CDR3 protein. The table lists under 400,000 distinct CDR3 sequences, approximately 15% of them singletons.

The sequencing sample was made of blood. The chain combines TRBV20-1 with TRBJ1-1; no clear D gene. The receptor was derived from a woman younger than 35 with Graves' hyperthyroidism that later progressed to Graves' ophthalmopathy. The CDR3 region has the DNA TGCAGTGCTAGACGGGCAGCGGGCACTGAAGCTTTCTTT. It yields the protein CSARRAAGTEAFF.